This section outlines one T cell receptor (beta chain) sequence together with its context. The antigen is undetermined. This entry is derived from a study of OX40 agonist ivuxolimab in advanced cancers. Study-level information: Partial responses occurred in Three dose-escalation patients, one with hepatocellular carcinoma and two with cutaneous melanoma. General study findings and limits: With doses of 0.1-3.0 mg/kg, partial responders showed among the lowest clonal expansion.

The CDR3 sequence is 15 residues long. Trimming left V 6 bases short and J 1 base short, with 14 bases between. CDR1 and CDR2 (germline): LNHDA, SQIVND (reference sequence). Sequencing was performed with immunoSEQ multiplex PCR; in TCRdb, only in-frame clones are kept and a portion is missing. The sample has approximately 11,000 clones; about 82% are singletons. This specimen consisted of CD4+ or CD8+ T cells sorted from blood, obtained in a trial of the OX40 agonist ivuxolimab. The receptor comes from an adult with an advanced solid tumor such as melanoma, head and neck, liver or kidney cancer. The V call is TRBV19, the J call TRBJ2-3; maybe TRBD1 (6 bases). The CDR3 DNA follows: TGTGCCAGTAGACGAGGGGCAGGGGGCACAGATACGCAGTATTTT. Amino acids: CASRRGAGGTDTQYF.